This T cell receptor beta chain emerged from a study of cytotoxic CD8 clonotypes in ibrutinib-treated CLL. Study results and limitations: Ibrutinib response saw clonality rise, and progression saw it return toward baseline.

For this clone: Its specificity is unknown.

Some clones are missing from TCRdb's copy, which holds only in-frame ones; the method was immunoSEQ multiplex PCR. The sample has about 180,000 clones, roughly 80% seen once; the top ten hold roughly 4.6%. The V end was cut by 8 bases, the J end by 6 bases, with 18 bases between. The CDR3 is 14 amino acids. CDR1 and CDR2 (germline): SNHLY, FYNNEI. The sequencing used PBMCs, collected after 24 months of ibrutinib treatment. This receptor was taken from a human donor with chronic lymphocytic leukemia. V usage is TRBV2 and J usage is TRBJ2-3; a possible D gene is TRBD2 (5 bases). CDR3: CASGKDRGTDTQYF. CDR3 nucleotides: TGTGCCAGCGGGAAGGACCGGGGAACGGATACGCAGTATTTT. The whole variable domain, remainder taken from reference TRBV2 and TRBJ2-3, is EPEVTQTPSHQVTQMGQEVILRCVPISNHLYFYWYRQILGQKVEFLVSFYNNEISEKSEIFDDQFSVERPDGSNFTLKIRSTKLEDSAMYFCASGKDRGTDTQYFGPGTRLTVL.